The 4 T cell receptor beta chains below were found in one sample sequenced in a study of shared clonotypes between healthy human individuals. Only in-frame clones appear in the TCRdb table, and some are missing; sequencing was by immunoSEQ multiplex PCR. The table includes some 2,500,000 clones, approximately 94% detected once. The sequencing input was naive CD4+ T cells from PBMCs. The subset is: CD45RA+ positively selected. These receptors all stem from a man between 18 and 29 years old in good health. Some clones in this sample may be carry-over from other donors' samples.

The rearrangement links TRBV29-1 to TRBJ1-4, with 10 bases aligning to TRBD1. The germline gives CDR1 SQVTM, CDR2 ANQGSEA. The CDR3 consists of 12 residues. Here the CDR3 reads CSGGTGVEKLFF. Written as DNA, the CDR3 is TGCAGTGGCGGGACAGGGGTTGAAAAACTGTTTTTT. Filled out from reference TRBV29-1 and TRBJ1-4, the complete variable domain reads SAVISQKPSRDICQRGTSLTIQCQVDSQVTMMFWYRQQPGQSLTLIATANQGSEATYESGFVIDKFPISRPNLTFSTLTVSNMSPEDSSIYLCSGGTGVEKLFFGSGTQLSVL.

This chain links TRBV9 with TRBJ2-7; TRBD1 matches 7 bases. Trimming at V came to 6 bases and at J to 2 bases, leaving 8 bases not matched to a gene. From germline, CDR1 is SGDLS and CDR2 YYNGEE. The CDR3 loop spans 14 amino acids. CDR3 loop: CASNVPDRAYEQYF. The CDR3, as DNA: TGTGCCAGCAACGTCCCAGACAGGGCCTACGAGCAGTACTTC.

Only one count was recorded for this clone. V gene TRBV27 combines with J gene TRBJ1-5; a weak D match, TRBD1 (5 bases). Trimming removed 5 bases at V and 4 bases at J, with 15 bases between. Germline V gene sequence: CDR1 MNHEY, CDR2 SMNVEV (reference sequence). This CDR3 spans 15 amino acids. The CDR3 protein is CASSLEGWGNQPQHF. The CDR3 bases are TGTGCCAGCAGTCTTGAGGGGTGGGGAAATCAGCCCCAGCATTTT.

This clone occurred a few times. This CDR3 is also generated by other DNA sequences in the sample. CDR3 region: CASSPPSADTQYF. The CDR3 nucleotides read TGTGCCAGCTCACCACCGTCAGCAGATACGCAGTATTTT. This chain uses TRBV18 with TRBJ2-3; D is undetermined. Trimming shortened V by 0 bases and J by 4 bases, and 5 bases separated the two germline ends. The V gene's germline CDR1 is KGHSH and CDR2 LQKENI. The CDR3 runs to 13 residues. Full variable domain (outside the CDR3, taken from reference TRBV18 and TRBJ2-3): NAGVMQNPRHLVRRRGQEARLRCSPMKGHSHVYWYRQLPEEGLKFMVYLQKENIIDESGMPKERFSAEFPKEGPSILRIQQVVRGDSAAYFCASSPPSADTQYFGPGTRLTVL.